Sequencing of this TCR beta chain was carried out in a study of blood T cell repertoires in COVID-19 (TCRdb year 2020). About the study as a whole: Samples covering the acute and convalescent phases of COVID-19 were provided by collaborators in the United States, Italy and Spain. A freely available public database, intended as a resource for researchers studying the immune response to SARS-CoV-2, is where the repertoires were released. The prospective study material was composed of cDNA or gDNA derived from T cells, B-cell-depleted T cells, or PBMCs. The samples were drawn from the first 160 participants of the ongoing ImmuneRACE study and from 1,254 subjects provided by 6 global collaborators. Sample metadata almost always included a de-identified subject ID, COVID-19 status, age in years and sex. Subjects who had been exposed to COVID-19, were actively infected with it, or had recovered from it provided the deeply sampled blood TCRbeta repertoires that made up the dataset. Where HLA class I and class II types were available, the types were taken from metadata supplied by the sample provider, not from assay-based typing. The study at large found these results: How much clinical and demographic metadata was included differed by source and by participant, and the metadata was provided uncurated.

For this clone: Which antigen it targets is not known. No base-level quality is on record; no much larger clone is a single base apart.

The CDR3 numbers 18 residues from cysteine through phenylalanine. The retained sequence is limited to the CDR3, 54 bases, with the frame set at the first base. CDR1 and CDR2 are read off the germline V gene (reference sequence) as LNHDA and SQIVND. Between the V and J ends, shortened by 7 bases and 0 bases respectively, the junction contains 19 bases. TCRbeta CDR3 regions were amplified from genomic DNA by means of the immunoSEQ Assay, a bias-controlled multiplex PCR. Under the source paper's analysis protocol: The number of nucleated cells in each sample was estimated from the amplification of reference gene primers within the assay. To quantify the absolute abundance of each unique TCRbeta CDR3 rearrangement, sequence reads were collapsed and filtered. For each sample, productive Simpson clonality was calculated as the square root of Simpson's diversity index over productive rearrangements. TCRdb provides this immuneACCESS table in a form limited to in-frame rearrangements. Some clones are lacking; in checked studies, under half of them reflect an unresolved V gene, and why the rest are absent is not known. Clone size and V and J calls were adopted from that table, with D and trimming inferred from the DNA. This sample holds over 130,000 clones; roughly 80% were observed only once. Around 8.6% of the sample goes to the ten largest clones.

Collaborating institutions collected whole blood in K2EDTA tubes following their own protocols. For TCRbeta analysis, collaborators shipped samples in one of three forms: frozen whole blood, isolated PBMCs, or DNA extracted from either of those sample types. The source is a human donor in a cohort sampled during active COVID-19. What was sequenced was peripheral blood. The chain is encoded by TRBV19 joined to TRBJ2-6; perhaps TRBD1 is the D gene, with 6 bases matching. The nucleotides are TGTGCCAGTACCCCAGGGGTCAGGAAAGCCTCTGGGGCCAACGTCCTGACTTTC. Its product reads: CASTPGVRKASGANVLTF.